One sample yielded the 22 T cell receptor beta chains listed below, sequenced in a study of identical twins. TCRdb called the 5' RACE reads again in MiXCR, with one record for every CDR3 protein. The table records some 730,000 distinct CDR3 sequences, around a sixth of them present only once. This same sample was also part of a study on T cells expressing NK-cell markers.

The sequencing sample was made of PBMCs. These receptors were taken from a woman between 18 and 29 years old in good health.

The V gene is TRBV2, the J gene TRBJ2-3; TRBD2 matches at 8 bases. The CDR3 is made up of 14 amino acids. Germline CDR1 SNHLY, CDR2 FYNNEI. The J segment lost 1 base and the V segment lost 6 bases, leaving 3 bases of the junction unmatched. CDR3 sequence: CASRNGGGTDTQYF. The CDR3 nucleotides read TGTGCCAGCAGAAACGGGGGGGGCACAGATACGCAGTATTTT.

This rearrangement joins TRBV20-1 to TRBJ2-7; 7 bases fit TRBD1. V was pared by 6 bases and J by 3 bases, with 8 bases of the junction left unmatched. The CDR3 is 13 residues long. Germline V gene sequence: CDR1 DFQATT, CDR2 SNEGSKA (reference sequence). CDR3 region: CSAPTGSLYEQYF. Written as DNA, the CDR3 is TGCAGTGCCCCGACAGGGTCCCTCTACGAGCAGTACTTC.

This clonotype was detected a few times. The genes are TRBV6-5 and TRBJ2-5, with D unresolved. The CDR3 consists of 15 residues. Germline V gene sequence: CDR1 MNHEY, CDR2 SVGAGI. Trimming took 4 bases from V and 0 from J, leaving 12 bases between them. CDR3 in DNA: TGTGCCAGCAGTTCCCGCCTAGAGTACCAAGAGACCCAGTACTTC. This codes for CASSSRLEYQETQYF.

This clonotype was recorded a few times. This rearrangement joins TRBV12-3 or TRBV12-4 to TRBJ2-1; 9 bases line up with TRBD2. The CDR3 extends over 15 amino acids. Losses at the gene ends were 3 bases for V and 8 bases for J; bases not matched to a gene: 8. CDR3 coding DNA: TGTGCCAGCAGTTTCCCGGGGGGACTAGCCGATGAGCAGTTCTTC. Its translation is CASSFPGGLADEQFF.

This clonotype has just a few counts. V is TRBV7-9 and J is TRBJ1-1; D uncertain. V shed 5 bases and J shed 6 bases, with 10 bases lying between them. The CDR3 has 12 residues. CDR1 and CDR2 (germline): SEHNR, FQNEAQ (reference sequence). CDR3 in DNA: TGTGCCAGCAGCCTACGACCACCTGAAGCTTTCTTT. Residues: CASSLRPPEAFF.

This clonotype was observed a few times. The chain has TRBV12-3 or TRBV12-4 and TRBJ2-3, with D perhaps matching TRBD2 (5 bases). CDR3 length equals 14 residues. V was clipped by 3 bases and J by 10 bases, with 17 bases between them. The CDR3 region has the DNA TGTGCCAGCAGTTTTGTGGCTAGCCTAAATGCGCAGTATTTT. Protein product: CASSFVASLNAQYF.

In this sample, this clonotype turned up a few times. The chain has TRBV5-4 and TRBJ2-7; a weak D match, TRBD2 (5 bases). This CDR3 is built from 14 residues. V lost 4 bases, J lost 2 bases, and 13 bases lay in between. Germline V gives CDR1 SGHNT, CDR2 YYREEE (reference sequence). The CDR3 protein is CASSDQRSPYEQYF. The CDR3 nucleotides are TGTGCCAGCAGCGACCAGCGGAGCCCCTACGAGCAGTACTTC.

This chain connects TRBV15 to TRBJ1-3; 7 bases are shared with TRBD1. Germline CDR1 is LNHNV and CDR2 is YYDKDF (reference sequence). V shed 1 base, J shed 7 bases, and the junction held 10 bases outside the gene matches. This CDR3 comprises 16 residues. This CDR3 reads CATSRGRDRAWNTIYF. CDR3 sequence (DNA): TGTGCCACCAGCAGAGGCCGGGACAGAGCGTGGAACACCATATATTTT. Full variable domain (remainder filled in from reference TRBV15 and TRBJ1-3): DAMVIQNPRYQVTQFGKPVTLSCSQTLNHNVMYWYQQKSSQAPKLLFHYYDKDFNNEADTPDNFQSRRPNTSFCFLDIRSPGLGDTAMYLCATSRGRDRAWNTIYFGEGSWLTVV.

CDR3 sequence: CASSEYGIYNEQFF. The CDR3 DNA follows: TGTGCCAGCAGTGAATATGGGATCTACAATGAGCAGTTCTTC. The V call is TRBV25-1, the J call TRBJ2-1, with no clear D. The CDR3 spans 14 residues. CDR1 and CDR2 (germline): MGHDK, SYGVNS. Between the trimmed V and J ends, which lost 0 bases and 3 bases, there was a span of 6 bases. Full variable domain (outside the CDR3, taken from reference TRBV25-1 and TRBJ2-1): EADIYQTPRYLVIGTGKKITLECSQTMGHDKMYWYQQDPGMELHLIHYSYGVNSTEKGDLSSESTVSRIRTEHFPLTLESARPSHTSQYLCASSEYGIYNEQFFGPGTRLTVL.

This chain connects TRBV7-9 to TRBJ2-7; 7 bases are a match to TRBD2. The CDR3 spans 14 residues. Unmatched junction bases numbered 6, after V lost 5 bases and J lost 2 bases. Germline V gene sequence: CDR1 SEHNR, CDR2 FQNEAQ (reference sequence). CDR3 in DNA: TGTGCCAGCAGCACCGGGACTATCGCCTACGAGCAGTACTTC. Residues: CASSTGTIAYEQYF.

This clonotype was seen more than once but under ten times. J is TRBJ2-3 and V is TRBV6-2 or TRBV6-3; no firm D call. This CDR3 comprises 12 residues. V was cut by 8 bases and J by 5 bases, with 11 bases left in between. Germline V gene data show CDR1 as MNHEY and CDR2 as SVGEGT. The CDR3 region is CASQKREDTQYF. The CDR3, as DNA: TGTGCCAGCCAGAAAAGGGAAGATACGCAGTATTTT.

The sample holds a few counts of this clonotype. The chain carries TRBV10-3 and TRBJ2-7, with 10 bases matching TRBD1. Germline V gene sequence: CDR1 ENHRY, CDR2 SYGVKD. This CDR3 has 15 amino acids. J gave up 5 bases and V 0 bases, and 4 bases lay outside the gene matches. For the CDR3, the DNA is TGTGCCATCAGTGAGTCGGGACAGGGGAAGCACGAGCAGTACTTC. Protein: CAISESGQGKHEQYF.

The chain is built from TRBV9 and TRBJ2-7; possible D gene TRBD1, 6 bases. In germline, CDR1 is SGDLS, CDR2 YYNGEE. This CDR3 is built from 14 residues. The V and J ends lost 4 bases and 7 bases respectively, with 18 bases between them. This CDR3 reads CASSPRQVNVEQYF. As DNA, the CDR3 is TGTGCCAGCAGCCCCAGACAGGTAAATGTGGAGCAGTACTTC.

This clonotype appeared a few times. The chain uses TRBV15 and TRBJ2-7; 13 positions match TRBD2. Germline assignment: CDR1 LNHNV and CDR2 YYDKDF (reference sequence). The CDR3 has 18 amino acids. The V and J ends lost 5 bases and 0 bases, in that order; junction bases with no gene match: 10. The CDR3 protein is CATSGAGTSGASSYEQYF. CDR3 DNA: TGTGCCACCAGCGGCGCCGGGACTAGCGGGGCCTCCTCCTACGAGCAGTACTTC.

V and J are TRBV5-1 and TRBJ2-1, with 13 bases matching TRBD2. This CDR3 contains 15 residues. Looked up from germline, CDR1 is SGHRS and CDR2 is YFSETQ. Trimming removed 6 bases from V and 5 bases from J; junction bases left unmatched: 5. Written as DNA, the CDR3 is TGCGCCAGCACTAAGGGACTAGCGGGGCACAATGAGCAGTTCTTC. It translates to CASTKGLAGHNEQFF.

The J gene is TRBJ2-3, the V gene TRBV27; 11 positions agree with TRBD2. Germline values: CDR1 MNHEY, CDR2 SMNVEV (reference sequence). The CDR3 is 15 amino acids. V gave up 5 bases and J gave up 6 bases; unmatched junction bases: 7. Here the CDR3 DNA reads TGTGCCAGCAGTCTCCTAGCGGGGGGTCAGGATACGCAGTATTTT. Translation gives CASSLLAGGQDTQYF.

This chain joins TRBV20-1 and TRBJ2-3, with 11 nucleotides matching TRBD2. CDR1 and CDR2 (germline): DFQATT, SNEGSKA (reference sequence). CDR3 length: 17 amino acids. J lost 2 bases, V lost 2 bases, and 9 bases had no gene match. CDR3 DNA: TGCAGTGCTAGAACTAGCGGGGGAGTGACCTTCACAGATACGCAGTATTTT. Its translation is CSARTSGGVTFTDTQYF.

Many counts were recorded for this clonotype. The chain carries TRBV5-1 and TRBJ2-1; no definite D call. The CDR3 spans 13 residues. V dropped 7 bases and J dropped 9 bases, with 17 bases sitting between them. Germline loops: CDR1 SGHRS, CDR2 YFSETQ. DNA of the CDR3: TGCGCCAGCGCCGAAGCGAGCGCCGGTGAGCAGTTCTTC. This sequence encodes CASAEASAGEQFF.

The gene calls are TRBV7-2 and TRBJ2-7, with TRBD1 identical over 11 bases. Germline trimming cut 5 bases from V and 4 bases from J; bases unmatched to any gene: 10. The CDR3 covers 16 residues. Germline-derived CDR1 and CDR2 are SGHTA and FQGNSA. The CDR3 sequence: CASSPPRGTGGYEQYF. The CDR3 DNA is TGTGCCAGCAGCCCTCCCCGGGGGACAGGGGGGTACGAGCAGTACTTC.

Details on this clonotype: Germline is not matched at one junction end, which may reflect a read error. The chain carries TRBV7-2 and TRBJ1-2; no reliable D call. This CDR3 region has 11 residues. Germline-derived CDR1 and CDR2 are SGHTA and FQGNSA. In nucleotides, the CDR3 is TGTGCCTCCAGCAGCTACTATGGCTACGCCTTC. It is translated as CASSSYYGYAF.

This clonotype turned up a few times. The rearrangement links TRBV28 to TRBJ2-7; tentatively, D is TRBD1 (6 bases). The CDR3 is made up of 14 amino acids. Germline V gene lookup returns CDR1 MDHEN and CDR2 SYDVKM. V was clipped by 7 bases and J by 4 bases, with 17 bases between them. CDR3 coding DNA: TGTGCCAGCACGAGAGGGGAAGGGGGTTACGAGCAGTACTTC. This translates into CASTRGEGGYEQYF.

The chain employs TRBV12-3 or TRBV12-4 and TRBJ2-5, with 9 bases matching TRBD2. Trimming took 3 bases from V and 7 from J; bases not matched to a gene: 12. The CDR3 length is 16 residues. The CDR3 sequence: CASSFNGGGGTGTQYF. CDR3 bases: TGTGCCAGCAGTTTTAACGGCGGGGGGGGGACTGGGACCCAGTACTTC.